This T cell receptor (beta chain) was identified during a study of blood T cell repertoires in COVID-19. As for the study in general: The study drew acute and convalescent COVID-19 samples from the United States, Italy and Spain. T cells, B-cell-depleted T cells, or PBMCs provided the cDNA or gDNA that served as material.

Source study methods: How many nucleated cells were present was estimated from reference gene primer amplification. Here immunoSEQ multiplex PCR was the method, and the copy in TCRdb shows in-frame clones only, minus some. V and J calls and clone size are given by that table; D and trimming were obtained from the DNA. The table includes 130,000 to 150,000 clones, approximately 87% detected once. The CDR3 covers 16 residues. Germline values: CDR1 SGHTA, CDR2 FQGNSA. J was trimmed by 4 bases and V by 4 bases; bases with no gene match: 7. The receptor was derived from a woman aged 45-65 years with active or convalescent COVID-19. The chain combines TRBV7-2 with TRBJ2-6; 7 positions match TRBD1. The sample was peripheral blood. The CDR3 loop reads CASSYTGAFGANVLTF. In nucleotides, the CDR3 is TGTGCCAGCAGCTACACAGGGGCCTTCGGGGCCAACGTCCTGACTTTC.